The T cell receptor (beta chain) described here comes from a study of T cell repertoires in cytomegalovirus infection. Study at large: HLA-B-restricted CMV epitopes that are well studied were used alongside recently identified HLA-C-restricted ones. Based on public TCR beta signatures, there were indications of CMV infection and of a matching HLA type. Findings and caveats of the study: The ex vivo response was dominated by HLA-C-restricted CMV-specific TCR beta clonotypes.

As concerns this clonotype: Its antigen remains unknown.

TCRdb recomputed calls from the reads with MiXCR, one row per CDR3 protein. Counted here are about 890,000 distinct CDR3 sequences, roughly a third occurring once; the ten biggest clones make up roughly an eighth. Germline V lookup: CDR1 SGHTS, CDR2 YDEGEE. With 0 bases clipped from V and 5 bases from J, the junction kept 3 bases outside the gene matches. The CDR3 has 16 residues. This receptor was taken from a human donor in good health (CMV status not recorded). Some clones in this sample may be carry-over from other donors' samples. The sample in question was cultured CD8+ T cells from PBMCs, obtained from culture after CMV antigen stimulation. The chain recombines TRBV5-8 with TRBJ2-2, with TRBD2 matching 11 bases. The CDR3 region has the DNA TGTGCCAGCAGCTTGGAAGCTAGCGGGGGGACCGGGGAGCTGTTTTTT. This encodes CASSLEASGGTGELFF.